Listed below are T cell receptor beta chains from one sample, sequenced in a study of T cell repertoires in breast cancer. MiXCR, applied by TCRdb to the emulsion pairing reads, yields one record per CDR3 protein. The sample holds tens of thousands of distinct CDR3 sequences; 45% are singletons and the top ten take roughly 60%. Sequenced input: CD8+ T cells. All receptors come from a pool of human donors with breast cancer or a healthy control (not recorded which). The CDR3 runs from the conserved cysteine through the conserved F or W. The D gene is left open where the match is weak.

v_call	d_call	j_call	cdr3_aa
TRBV27	-	TRBJ2-5	CASKRETQYF
TRBV12-3/TRBV12-4	-	TRBJ2-1	CASSPLKYSYNEQFF
TRBV7-9	TRBD1	TRBJ2-2	CASSLGTGRNTGELFF
TRBV3-1	TRBD2	TRBJ2-1	CASSSRTSGYGYEQFF
TRBV19	-	TRBJ1-1	CASSTKRGQPMNTEAFF
TRBV20-1	TRBD2	TRBJ2-4	CSARAPLAGTKNIQYF
TRBV5-1	-	TRBJ2-1	CASSLQESHEQFF
TRBV25-1	TRBD1	TRBJ1-2	CASLAETGGKGYTF
TRBV5-4	-	TRBJ2-6	CASRGTGANVLTF
TRBV2	TRBD1	TRBJ1-6	CARGRGQGTYNSPLHF
TRBV27	-	TRBJ1-1	CASSFRNLNTEAFF
TRBV20-1	TRBD2	TRBJ2-7	CSAKWALAGGEQYF
TRBV4-1	-	TRBJ2-1	CASSQRGGGPDNEQFF
TRBV20-1	-	TRBJ2-5	CSASPVGAPETQYF
TRBV10-2	TRBD2	TRBJ2-1	CASSESSGAYNEQFF
TRBV7-3	TRBD2	TRBJ2-3	CASSPGLAGVFDTQYF
TRBV27	TRBD2	TRBJ2-1	CAGSPLSGRGNNEQFF
TRBV5-4	TRBD2	TRBJ2-5	CASSFPGLAGQETQYF
TRBV11-1	TRBD1	TRBJ2-1	CASEDQGARYNEQFF
TRBV20-1	-	TRBJ1-2	CSARALGGGNYGYTF
TRBV20-1	TRBD1	TRBJ2-1	CSATKLNRGLAYNEQFF
TRBV5-1	-	TRBJ1-1	CASSSQDMNTEAFF
TRBV20-1	-	TRBJ1-2	CSALAGAWYGYTF
TRBV19	-	TRBJ1-1	CASTTSTVLGTEAFF
TRBV6-2/TRBV6-3	-	TRBJ2-1	CASILVVDGIRGEQFF
TRBV28	-	TRBJ2-7	CASSPFPVGPAYEQYF
TRBV7-3	-	TRBJ2-3	CASSLTGAEDTQYF
TRBV9	-	TRBJ2-2	CASSWTDANTGELFF
TRBV7-8	-	TRBJ1-3	CASSTRTETGNTIYF
TRBV5-1	TRBD1	TRBJ2-5	CASSLGPGTGRETQYF
TRBV4-2	-	TRBJ2-3	CASSRESTDTQYF
TRBV3-1	-	TRBJ1-2	CASSQDRGQGYGYTF
TRBV20-1	TRBD1	TRBJ2-3	CSATRTGGADTQYF
TRBV6-1	TRBD1	TRBJ2-1	CASSGDRDNEQFF
TRBV6-1	-	TRBJ2-3	CASRRDDTDTQYF
TRBV20-1	-	TRBJ2-1	CSARPENNEQFF